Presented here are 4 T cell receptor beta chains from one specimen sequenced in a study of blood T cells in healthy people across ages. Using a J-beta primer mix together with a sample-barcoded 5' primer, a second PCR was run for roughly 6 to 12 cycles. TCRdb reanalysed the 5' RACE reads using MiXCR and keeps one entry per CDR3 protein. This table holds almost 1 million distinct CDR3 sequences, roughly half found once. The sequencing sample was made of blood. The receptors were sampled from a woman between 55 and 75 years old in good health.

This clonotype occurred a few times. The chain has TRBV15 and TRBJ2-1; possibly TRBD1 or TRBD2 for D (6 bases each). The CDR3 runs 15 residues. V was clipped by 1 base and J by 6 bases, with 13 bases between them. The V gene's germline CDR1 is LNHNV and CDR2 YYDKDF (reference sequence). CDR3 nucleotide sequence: TGTGCCACCAGCAGAGTATTCGAGGGGGGCAATGAGCAGTTCTTC. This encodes CATSRVFEGGNEQFF. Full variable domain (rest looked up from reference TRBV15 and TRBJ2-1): DAMVIQNPRYQVTQFGKPVTLSCSQTLNHNVMYWYQQKSSQAPKLLFHYYDKDFNNEADTPDNFQSRRPNTSFCFLDIRSPGLGDTAMYLCATSRVFEGGNEQFFGPGTRLTVL.

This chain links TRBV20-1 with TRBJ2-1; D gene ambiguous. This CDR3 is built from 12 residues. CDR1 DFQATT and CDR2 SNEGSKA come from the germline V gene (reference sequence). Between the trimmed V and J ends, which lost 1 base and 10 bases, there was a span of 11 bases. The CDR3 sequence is CSARGIGREQFF. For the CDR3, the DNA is TGCAGTGCTAGAGGAATCGGACGGGAGCAGTTCTTC.

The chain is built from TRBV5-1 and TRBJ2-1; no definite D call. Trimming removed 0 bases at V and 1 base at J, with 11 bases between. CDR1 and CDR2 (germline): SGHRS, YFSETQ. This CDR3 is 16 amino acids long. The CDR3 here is CASSLALARSYNEQFF. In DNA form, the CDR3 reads TGCGCCAGCAGCTTGGCACTGGCGAGGTCCTACAATGAGCAGTTCTTC.

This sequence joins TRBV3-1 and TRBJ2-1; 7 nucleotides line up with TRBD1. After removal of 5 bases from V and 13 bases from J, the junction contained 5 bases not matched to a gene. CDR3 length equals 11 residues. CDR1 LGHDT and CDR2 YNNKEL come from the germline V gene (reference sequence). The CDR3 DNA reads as TGTGCCAGCAGCTTAGGACAGGCACAGTTCTTC. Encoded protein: CASSLGQAQFF.